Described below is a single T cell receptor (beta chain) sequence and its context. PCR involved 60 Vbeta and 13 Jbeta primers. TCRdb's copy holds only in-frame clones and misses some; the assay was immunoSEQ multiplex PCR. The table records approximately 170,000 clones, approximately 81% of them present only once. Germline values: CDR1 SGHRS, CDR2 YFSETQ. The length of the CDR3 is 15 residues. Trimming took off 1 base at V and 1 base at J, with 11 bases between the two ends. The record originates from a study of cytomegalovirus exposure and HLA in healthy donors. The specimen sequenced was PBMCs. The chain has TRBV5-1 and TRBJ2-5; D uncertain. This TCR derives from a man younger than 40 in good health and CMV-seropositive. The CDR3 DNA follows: TGCGCCAGCAGCTTGTCCACTGATTTCCAAGAGACCCAGTACTTC. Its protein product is CASSLSTDFQETQYF.